This is a list of T cell receptor beta chains from one sample in a study of beta chain features in type 1 diabetes. The method was immunoSEQ multiplex PCR; TCRdb's version includes in-frame clones alone and lacks a portion of them. The sample lists 160,000 or so clones, about 8.1% occurring once. The specimen sequenced was central memory CD4+ T cells from blood. The receptors stem from a woman aged 18-30 years with type 1 diabetes. CDR3s include the opening cysteine and the closing phenylalanine or tryptophan. A D gene is named only where the DNA matches it firmly. Expanded clones are given a class, and other clones once, few, many or no size at all.

>TRBV10-3|-|13|TRBJ1-1|TRBD1
CAISDTGDTEAFF
TGTGCCATCAGCGACACAGGGGACACTGAAGCTTTCTTT
>TRBV7-2|few|13|TRBJ2-5|TRBD1
CASSRQGQETQYF
TGTGCCAGCAGTAGACAGGGCCAAGAGACCCAGTACTTC
>TRBV15|-|14|TRBJ2-7|-
CATTPRSGSYEQYF
TGTGCCACCACCCCCCGGTCCGGGAGCTACGAGCAGTACTTC
>TRBV18|-|14|TRBJ2-5|TRBD2
CASRPGTSGETQYF
TGTGCCAGCCGGCCCGGGACTAGCGGGGAGACCCAGTACTTC
>TRBV4-3|-|16|TRBJ2-5|TRBD2
CASSRNVAGDRETQYF
TGCGCCAGCAGCCGGAACGTAGCGGGGGACCGAGAGACCCAGTACTTC
>TRBV7-2|-|15|TRBJ1-1|-
CASSLFQVEYAEAFF
TGTGCCAGCAGCTTATTCCAGGTGGAATACGCTGAAGCTTTCTTT
>TRBV11-3|few|14|TRBJ1-1|-
CASSLASRGTEAFF
TGTGCCAGCAGCTTAGCCTCAAGGGGGACTGAAGCTTTCTTT
>TRBV4-2|-|13|TRBJ1-1|TRBD1
CASSLAGQAEAFF
TGTGCCAGCAGCTTGGCCGGACAGGCCGAAGCTTTCTTT
>TRBV18|few|15|TRBJ2-5|-
CASSPSRAGVETQYF
TGTGCCAGCTCACCAAGCCGGGCAGGGGTAGAGACCCAGTACTTC
>TRBV6-5|-|15|TRBJ1-2|-
CASSQNTGSSYGYTF
TGTGCCAGCAGCCAAAACACGGGTAGTTCCTATGGCTACACCTTC
>TRBV27|-|16|TRBJ2-7|TRBD1
CASSLSGRTGGYEQYF
TGTGCCAGCAGTTTATCAGGGCGGACAGGGGGCTACGAGCAGTACTTC
>TRBV29-1|-|13|TRBJ1-6|TRBD1
CSAQDRGDSPLHF
TGCAGCGCCCAGGACAGGGGGGACTCACCCCTCCACTTT
>TRBV15|few|11|TRBJ2-5|-
CATSTTGTQYF
TGTGCCACCAGCACCACTGGGACCCAGTACTTC
>TRBV10-3|few|12|TRBJ2-5|-
CATGLGRETQYF
TGTGCCACGGGACTTGGCAGAGAGACCCAGTACTTC
>TRBV5-1|few|15|TRBJ2-5|TRBD1
CASSSTDRYQETQYF
TGCGCCAGCAGCTCGACGGACAGGTACCAAGAGACCCAGTACTTC
>TRBV27|-|14|TRBJ1-2|-
CASRTRGGSYGYTF
TGTGCCAGCAGAACCCGGGGGGGAAGCTATGGCTACACCTTC
>TRBV7-2|-|14|TRBJ1-4|TRBD1
CASSRTGNNEKLFF
TGTGCCAGCAGCCGGACAGGGAACAATGAAAAACTGTTTTTT
>TRBV30|-|14|TRBJ2-1|TRBD2
CAWSGGSSYNEQFF
TGTGCCTGGAGTGGCGGGAGTTCCTACAATGAGCAGTTCTTC
>TRBV10-3|-|12|TRBJ2-1|-
CAISEGLHEQFF
TGTGCCATCAGTGAGGGACTACACGAGCAGTTCTTC
>TRBV6-5|few|15|TRBJ2-3|-
CASSPWGYNTDTQYF
TGTGCCAGCAGTCCCTGGGGCTATAACACAGATACGCAGTATTTT
>TRBV14|-|12|TRBJ1-2|-
CASSSAGGGYTF
TGTGCCAGCAGCTCCGCGGGGGGGGGCTACACCTTC
>TRBV10-3|-|12|TRBJ2-1|-
CAISFEYNEQFF
TGTGCCATCAGTTTTGAGTACAATGAGCAGTTCTTC
>TRBV7-7|few|15|TRBJ2-3|TRBD2
CASSLSGSITDTQYF
TGTGCTAGCAGCCTTAGCGGGTCTATCACAGATACGCAGTATTTT
>TRBV2|few|16|TRBJ1-6|TRBD1
CASREGQSSYNSPLHF
TGTGCCAGCAGGGAGGGACAGAGCTCCTATAATTCACCCCTCCACTTT
>TRBV11-2|-|15|TRBJ2-5|-
CASSLIVADRETQYF
TGTGCCAGCAGCCTTATTGTTGCGGACAGAGAGACCCAGTACTTC
>TRBV6-6|few|13|TRBJ2-3|TRBD2
CASTLAGGDTQYF
TGTGCCAGCACGTTAGCGGGGGGGGATACGCAGTATTTT
>TRBV9|few|16|TRBJ2-3|-
CASSVGVGLSTDTQYF
TGTGCCAGCAGCGTAGGGGTGGGACTTAGCACAGATACGCAGTATTTT
>TRBV21-1|-|14|TRBJ2-5|-
CASSKARGRETQYF
TGTGCCAGCAGCAAAGCAAGGGGAAGAGAGACCCAGTACTTC
>TRBV7-2|-|15|TRBJ1-5|-
CASSFTGWGNQPQHF
TGTGCCAGCAGCTTTACAGGGTGGGGCAATCAGCCCCAGCATTTT
>TRBV13|-|15|TRBJ2-5|TRBD2
CASSRRTSGQETQYF
TGTGCCAGCAGCAGGCGGACTAGCGGGCAAGAGACCCAGTACTTC
>TRBV29-1|many|14|TRBJ2-3|-
CSVEYQGSPDTQYF
TGCAGCGTTGAATATCAGGGGTCCCCAGATACGCAGTATTTT
>TRBV6-1|few|14|TRBJ2-2|TRBD1
CASSKTGETGELFF
TGTGCCAGCAGCAAAACAGGGGAAACCGGGGAGCTGTTTTTT
>TRBV5-1|-|14|TRBJ1-5|TRBD1
CASSPFGTDQPQHF
TGCGCCAGCAGCCCCTTCGGGACAGATCAGCCCCAGCATTTT
>TRBV5-1|-|14|TRBJ1-1|-
CASSEDSPNTEAFF
TGCGCCAGCAGCGAGGACAGCCCAAACACTGAAGCTTTCTTT
>TRBV2|-|12|TRBJ2-7|-
CASGGFAYEQYF
TGTGCCAGCGGGGGGTTCGCCTACGAGCAGTACTTC
>TRBV4-3|-|16|TRBJ2-7|TRBD2
CASSQGLAGGRYEQYF
TGCGCCAGCAGCCAGGGATTAGCGGGAGGGCGCTACGAGCAGTACTTC
>TRBV5-1|few|14|TRBJ1-2|TRBD1
CASSAGGQGTFYTF
TGCGCCAGCAGCGCTGGGGGACAGGGAACGTTCTACACCTTC
>TRBV28|-|12|TRBJ1-1|-
CASRVGSTEAFF
TGTGCCAGCAGGGTAGGGAGCACTGAAGCTTTCTTT
>TRBV2|few|12|TRBJ2-1|-
CASTEGANEQFF
TGTGCCAGCACGGAAGGAGCCAATGAGCAGTTCTTC
>TRBV11-2|-|13|TRBJ1-2|-
CASSFSGFRGYTF
TGTGCCAGCAGTTTCTCAGGGTTCAGGGGCTACACCTTC
>TRBV27|few|12|TRBJ1-2|-
CASGALDYGYTF
TGTGCCAGCGGGGCCTTAGACTATGGCTACACCTTC
>TRBV9|few|14|TRBJ2-3|-
CASSVFSYTDTQYF
TGTGCCAGCAGCGTATTCAGTTACACAGATACGCAGTATTTT
>TRBV20-1|-|11|TRBJ2-7|-
CSAAIHYEQYF
TGCAGTGCTGCTATCCACTACGAGCAGTACTTC
>TRBV11-2|-|14|TRBJ1-5|TRBD1
CASSTGTGDQPQHF
TGTGCCAGCAGCACGGGGACAGGGGACCAGCCCCAGCATTTT
>TRBV28|-|16|TRBJ2-1|TRBD2
CAGAGGAASSYNEQFF
TGTGCCGGGGCGGGAGGGGCTGCCTCCTCCTACAATGAGCAGTTCTTC
>TRBV6-5|few|12|TRBJ1-1|-
CASSRSNTEAFF
TGTGCCAGCAGCCGGTCGAACACTGAAGCTTTCTTT
>TRBV30|-|12|TRBJ1-1|-
CAWSIGGDEAFF
TGTGCCTGGAGCATAGGGGGGGACGAAGCTTTCTTT
>TRBV27|-|14|TRBJ1-2|TRBD1
CASSRGDSFYGYTF
TGTGCCAGCAGTAGGGGGGACAGCTTTTATGGCTACACCTTC
>TRBV18|few|14|TRBJ1-6|TRBD1
CASSKGTVNSPLHF
TGTGCCAGCTCAAAAGGGACAGTAAATTCACCCCTCCACTTT
>TRBV28|-|15|TRBJ2-3|-
CASSQVLLNTDTQYF
TGTGCCAGCAGTCAAGTCCTACTGAACACAGATACGCAGTATTTT
>TRBV19|-|15|TRBJ1-2|-
CASSYRASGGYGYTF
TGTGCCAGTAGTTACAGGGCCAGCGGCGGCTATGGCTACACCTTC
>TRBV9|many|16|TRBJ1-2|TRBD1
CASSADDRGSFYGYTF
TGTGCCAGCAGCGCTGACGACAGGGGTTCTTTCTATGGCTACACCTTC
>TRBV7-9|-|15|TRBJ2-3|-
CASSLTAGTTDTQYF
TGTGCCAGCAGCCTTACGGCGGGAACCACAGATACGCAGTATTTT
>TRBV5-6|-|18|TRBJ2-3|TRBD2
CASSSPILGGRGADTQYF
TGTGCCAGCAGCTCCCCCATTCTGGGCGGGAGAGGCGCAGATACGCAGTATTTT
>TRBV5-1|few|14|TRBJ1-1|-
CASSLLGGITEAFF
TGCGCCAGCAGCTTGTTAGGCGGAATCACTGAAGCTTTCTTT
>TRBV30|-|12|TRBJ2-7|-
CAWSGGLSEQYF
TGTGCCTGGAGTGGTGGACTTTCCGAGCAGTACTTC
>TRBV6-5|-|15|TRBJ2-7|TRBD2
CASRFSGESSYEQYF
TGTGCCAGCAGGTTTAGCGGGGAGAGCTCCTACGAGCAGTACTTC
>TRBV18|few|15|TRBJ2-5|TRBD1
CASSLGQGVSETQYF
TGTGCCAGCTCACTCGGACAGGGGGTTTCTGAGACCCAGTACTTC
>TRBV4-1|-|15|TRBJ1-5|-
CASSPTESKHQPQHF
TGCGCCAGCAGTCCGACAGAAAGTAAGCATCAGCCCCAGCATTTT